Only one count was recorded for the clone carrying this T cell receptor (beta chain). As yet, its antigen is unknown. Per the germline V gene, CDR1 is GTSNPN and CDR2 is SVGIG (reference sequence). V lost 7 bases to trimming and J lost 2 bases; unmatched junction nucleotides: 6. This CDR3 comprises 15 residues. The sample is drawn from a study of shared clonotypes between healthy human individuals. Whole-study findings and limits: Sampling covered blood only; tissue repertoires likely differ.

Naive-designated CD8 cells lacked CD45RO, were positively enriched for CCR7, and omitted terminally differentiated effector memory CD45RA+ cells. Measured with immunoSEQ multiplex PCR; TCRdb has only the in-frame clones, and not every one. The table shows 2 million to 2.5 million clones, with approximately 94% occurring only once. The TCR was taken from a man aged 18 to 30 in good health. Some clones in this sample may be carry-over from other donors' samples. The V gene is TRBV30, the J gene TRBJ2-5; TRBD2 matches at 14 bases. Sequenced input: naive CD8+ T cells from PBMCs. In DNA, the CDR3 is TGTGCCTTAATAGGGACTAGCGGGGGACAAGAGACCCAGTACTTC. Amino acids: CALIGTSGGQETQYF.